This paragraph covers one T cell receptor (beta chain) sequence. The data stem from a study of cytomegalovirus exposure and HLA in healthy donors. Study-level background: Tens of millions of unique TCRs, all from HLA-typed donors, were included in an early release of the data.

Germline V gives CDR1 MNHEY, CDR2 SVGAGI. The CDR3 contains 12 residues. Trimming removed 6 bases at V and 8 bases at J, with 10 bases between. With 60 Vbeta and 13 Jbeta primers, the PCR was carried out. Using immunoSEQ multiplex PCR, the repertoire was profiled, and TCRdb retains in-frame clones only, with some absent. The sample carries about 160,000 clones, around four fifths recorded once. Nominal health characterized the donors when sampled, though unrecorded immune exposures were likely. What was sequenced was PBMCs. The V gene is TRBV6-5, the J gene TRBJ2-2; D uncertain. This clonotype was obtained from a boy aged 2-9 years in good health and CMV-seronegative. CDR3 DNA: TGTGCCAGCAGCCAAACTATGGGGGAGCTGTTTTTT. Protein sequence: CASSQTMGELFF.